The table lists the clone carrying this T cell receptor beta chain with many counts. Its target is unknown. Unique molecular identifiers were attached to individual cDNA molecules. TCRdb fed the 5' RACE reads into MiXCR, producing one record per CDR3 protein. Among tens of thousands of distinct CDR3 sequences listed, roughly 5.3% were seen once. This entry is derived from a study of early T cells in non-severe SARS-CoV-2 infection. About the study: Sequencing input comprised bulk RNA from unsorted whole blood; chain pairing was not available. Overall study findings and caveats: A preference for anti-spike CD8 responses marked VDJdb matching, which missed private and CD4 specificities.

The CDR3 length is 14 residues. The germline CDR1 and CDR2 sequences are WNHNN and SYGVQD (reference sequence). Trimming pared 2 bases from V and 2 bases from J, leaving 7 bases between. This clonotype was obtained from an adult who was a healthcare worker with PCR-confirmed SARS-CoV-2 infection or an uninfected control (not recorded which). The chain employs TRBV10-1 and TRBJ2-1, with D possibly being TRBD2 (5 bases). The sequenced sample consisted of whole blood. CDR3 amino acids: CASSEGLTYNEQFF. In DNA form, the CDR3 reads TGCGCCAGCAGTGAGGGACTTACCTACAATGAGCAGTTCTTC.